The sequence of this T cell receptor (beta chain) was determined in a study of T cells in Graves' hyperthyroidism and ophthalmopathy (dated 2019 in TCRdb). Concerning the study at large: Peripheral blood was sampled at the time of initial diagnosis, prior to any treatment. An independent validation cohort of under 20 hyperthyroidism patients and 17 patients who later progressed to ophthalmopathy tested prospective prediction of ophthalmopathy. Following sampling, methimazole starting at 30 mg daily was given to hyperthyroidism patients, and high-dose intravenous methylprednisolone was given to ophthalmopathy patients. According to the paper, TCR Vbeta CDR3 sequencing was carried out on 120 to 150 peripheral blood samples, which came from around 43 ophthalmopathy, around 74 hyperthyroidism and 17 progressor patients. The study also compared thyroid tissue and blood T-cell repertoires from a handful of Graves' hyperthyroidism patients. To identify distinguishing TCR V-J signatures, a discovery cohort of around 100 patients was used, comprising 43 with Graves' ophthalmopathy and around 57 with stable Graves' hyperthyroidism. The 75 to 100 discovery patients were randomly split 7:3 into training and test sets.

Note on this clonotype: Its antigen is still unknown. The input lacks base qualities; no much larger clone sits a single base away.

Stable Graves' hyperthyroidism was defined as the absence of progression to ophthalmopathy over 18 months of follow-up. Hyperthyroidism patients were aged 18 to 65 years and newly diagnosed, with disease duration of less than 2 months. Any patient with an uncontrolled infection, another autoimmune disease, pregnancy or lactation was excluded. Diagnoses were established on the basis of clinical symptoms, serum thyroxine and TRAb, thyroid ultrasound, and orbital computed tomography. PBMCs were separated from around 9.1 ml of fresh peripheral blood using Ficoll-Paque density gradient centrifugation. Total RNA was extracted using Trizol reagent, and RNA quality was assessed on an Agilent 2100 Bioanalyzer. Beyond this particular receptor, the publication reports: Most expanded thyroid clonotypes (frequency above 0.001) were also found in blood, which suggests that blood repertoires may mirror thyroid immune responses. A 13 V-J signature model separated ophthalmopathy from stable hyperthyroidism, with 87.88% sensitivity and 81% to 82% specificity in cross-validation and 80%/75% in testing. No statistical method was used to set the sample size in advance, and investigators knew the group allocation. During validation, the model predicted progression to ophthalmopathy a median of around six months ahead of onset, with almost 71% sensitivity and 72% to 80% specificity.

From a lookup of the germline V gene, CDR1 and CDR2 are SGDLS and YYNGEE. The CDR3 contains 15 residues, cysteine and phenylalanine counted. The retained sequence is limited to the CDR3, 45 bases, with the frame set at the first base. Here V drops 4 bases and J drops 5 bases, and the junction holds 9 bases not matched to any gene. TCR beta CDR3 regions were amplified from RNA transcripts. The first round of RT-PCR for the TCR CDR3 was performed with the HTBI primer set and the Qiagen OneStep RT-PCR kit. Libraries were constructed in a second round of multiplex PCR, after which size selection and purification were carried out. The libraries were sequenced on an Illumina HiSeq2000 using paired-end 100 bp reads. The study's processing was this. Raw data were processed with SOAPnuke, discarding reads with adapters, uncalled bases, mean Phred below 15, or no exact constant-primer or identifier match. High-quality paired reads were merged with COPE v1.2.5, and unique nucleotide sequences were defined as clonotypes. Clonotypes were aligned to IMGT TRBV, TRBD and TRBJ reference segments using MiTCR v1.1. Analysis was restricted to V-J combinations with a frequency above 0.0001, which covered about 99% of repertoires. The TCS score was defined as F50 (clonal expansion) divided by E x V (chaos), with BLOSUM62-based TCRdist calculated between CDR3 peptides within each V-J. Welch's t-statistics and random forest reduced roughly 530 V-J features to about 12, which were used in a naive Bayes classifier (R e1071). The public sequencing data were trimmed at Q25 with fastp and processed into clonotypes with MiXCR by TCRdb, which kept only in-frame beta chains. Rows with one shared CDR3 protein collapse into an entry with the most common genes and DNA. What appears here as the V and J calls and clone size reflects TCRdb's work, not the paper's. The sample profile shows fewer than 600,000 distinct CDR3 sequences; less than 15% of them were found once. About 14% of the sample goes to the ten largest clones.

In this chain, TRBV9 is recombined with TRBJ2-1; 7 nucleotides in the junction match TRBD2. Sequencing used blood. The sequence was obtained from a woman aged 40 to 50 with Graves' hyperthyroidism. The DNA sequence is as follows: TGTGCCAGCAGCCCAACTAGCGCCCAGAACAATGAGCAGTTCTTC. This translates into CASSPTSAQNNEQFF.